Following are 4 T cell receptor beta chains from one sample sequenced in a study of blood T cell repertoires in COVID-19. Here immunoSEQ multiplex PCR was the method, and the copy in TCRdb shows in-frame clones only, minus some. The repertoire has 470,000 or so clones, 80% to 90% of them found once; the top ten carry approximately 2.9%. What was sequenced was peripheral blood. The receptors shown here come from a human donor in a cohort sampled during active COVID-19.

The chain links TRBV24-1 to TRBJ2-1; TRBD2 matches 11 bases. Trimming cost V 4 bases and J 10 bases; bases outside gene matches: 8. The length of the CDR3 is 15 residues. CDR1 is KGHDR and CDR2 is SFDVKD in the germline V gene. In DNA form, the CDR3 reads TGTGCCACCAGTGACATATCGACTAGCGGGGTCGAGCAGTTCTTC. Translating gives CATSDISTSGVEQFF.

This rearrangement joins TRBV5-1 to TRBJ2-2; D is undetermined. CDR1 and CDR2 (germline): SGHRS, YFSETQ. This CDR3 has 16 amino acids. V was cut by 0 bases and J by 3 bases, with 12 bases left in between. The CDR3 sequence is CASSLVVSRDTGELFF. The CDR3 DNA reads as TGCGCCAGCAGCTTGGTAGTCTCACGGGACACCGGGGAGCTGTTTTTT. The complete variable domain, with remaining parts taken from reference TRBV5-1 and TRBJ2-2, reads KAGVTQTPRYLIKTRGQQVTLSCSPISGHRSVSWYQQTPGQGLQFLFEYFSETQRNKGNFPGRFSGRQFSNSRSEMNVSTLELGDSALYLCASSLVVSRDTGELFFGEGSRLTVL.

The chain joins TRBV5-5 to TRBJ1-3; the D is unclear. The V and J ends lost 0 bases and 0 bases respectively, with 10 bases between them. Germline CDR1 and CDR2: SGHKS and YYEKEE (reference sequence). CDR3 length: 16 residues. DNA for the CDR3: TGTGCCAGCAGCTTGGAAGCCGGGAGCTCTGGAAACACCATATATTTT. This gives the protein CASSLEAGSSGNTIYF.

The genes are TRBV28 and TRBJ1-2; weak D call: TRBD1 (5 bases). The CDR3 spans 14 residues. Germline CDR1 reads MDHEN; CDR2 reads SYDVKM. V was pared by 2 bases and J by 4 bases, with 11 bases between. In DNA, the CDR3 is TGTGCCAGCAGTTTAGCAGGGCTCGTCTATGGCTACACCTTC. This gives the protein CASSLAGLVYGYTF.